The clone carrying this T cell receptor beta chain appeared once. The antigen remains undetermined. Germline V CDR1 and CDR2: SGHNT, YENEEA. The CDR3 is 13 residues long. Trimming stripped 0 bases from V and 7 bases from J, with 8 bases between. The sample is drawn from a study of cytomegalovirus exposure and HLA in healthy donors. Study-wide findings and caveats: Because they were indistinguishable, some V segments, including TRBV6-2 and TRBV6-3, were excluded. The authors assumed roughly uniform sequencing depth across donors for presence/absence analyses.

The study ran its PCR with 60 Vbeta and 13 Jbeta primers. Produced via immunoSEQ multiplex PCR; TCRdb's table is partial and in-frame only. This repertoire shows just over 60,000 clones, around 87% found once; its top ten account for about 1.5%. This chain uses TRBV11-3 with TRBJ2-3; D ambiguous. The clonotype was recovered from a man between 18 and 29 years old in good health and CMV-seronegative. The material sequenced was PBMCs. The DNA for the CDR3 is TGTGCCAGCAGCTTAGATGGGCCCAATACGCAGTATTTT. Residues: CASSLDGPNTQYF.